This T cell receptor (beta chain) was sequenced for a study of blood T cell repertoires in COVID-19. As for the study in general: Material from acute and convalescent COVID-19 was sourced from the United States, Italy and Spain.

Sequenced by immunoSEQ multiplex PCR; TCRdb stores in-frame clones only, minus some. Of fewer than 140,000 clones detected, roughly four fifths appear once; the ten largest clones hold 6.2%. Germline values: CDR1 KGHSH, CDR2 LQKENI. V was trimmed by 2 bases and J by 13 bases, leaving 14 bases between them. The CDR3 runs 12 residues. Seattle's enrolled individuals joined amid active infection and were then monitored longitudinally. Input material: peripheral blood. This chain connects TRBV18 to TRBJ1-2; no clear D gene. This TCR was recovered from an elderly man with COVID-19, enrolled during active disease. CDR3 sequence reads: CASSPTTFIGTF. The CDR3 nucleotides are TGTGCCAGCTCACCAACGACATTTATCGGCACCTTC. The full variable domain, rest sourced from reference TRBV18 and TRBJ1-2, is NAGVMQNPRHLVRRRGQEARLRCSPMKGHSHVYWYRQLPEEGLKFMVYLQKENIIDESGMPKERFSAEFPKEGPSILRIQQVVRGDSAAYFCASSPTTFIGTFGSGTRLTVV.